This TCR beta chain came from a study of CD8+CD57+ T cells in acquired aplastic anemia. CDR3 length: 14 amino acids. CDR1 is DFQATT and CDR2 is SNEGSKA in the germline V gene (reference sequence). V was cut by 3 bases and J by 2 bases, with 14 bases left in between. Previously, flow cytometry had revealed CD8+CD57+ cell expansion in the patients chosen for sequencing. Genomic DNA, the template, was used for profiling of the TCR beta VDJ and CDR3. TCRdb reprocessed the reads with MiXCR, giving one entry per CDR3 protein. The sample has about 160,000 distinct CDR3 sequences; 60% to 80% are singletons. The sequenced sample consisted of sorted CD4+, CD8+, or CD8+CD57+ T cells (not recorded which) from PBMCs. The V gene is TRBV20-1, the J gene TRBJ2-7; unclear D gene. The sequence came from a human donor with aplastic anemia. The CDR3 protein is CSARLEGYTYEQYF. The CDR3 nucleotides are TGCAGTGCTAGGCTGGAAGGGTACACCTACGAGCAGTACTTC.